The T cell receptor beta chain under discussion was sequenced for a study of cytomegalovirus exposure and HLA in healthy donors. Whole-study context: Within an early data release were about 85 million unique TCRs drawn from HLA-typed donors.

General observations from the study: The authors enumerated 150 to 200 TCR beta chains as linked to cytomegalovirus.

Amplification used 60 Vbeta primers and 13 Jbeta primers. Method: immunoSEQ multiplex PCR; TCRdb's copy keeps in-frame clones and lacks some. The data contain about 94,000 clones, 79% of them singletons. Regarding this clone: The antigen is not known.

The CDR3 runs to 14 residues. Trimming stripped 5 bases from V and 0 bases from J, with 8 bases between. Per the germline V gene, CDR1 is GTSNPN and CDR2 is SVGIG (reference sequence). This TCR was sampled from a middle-aged woman in good health and CMV-seronegative. This rearrangement joins TRBV30 to TRBJ2-6; tentatively, D is TRBD1 (5 bases). The source material was PBMCs. The CDR3 DNA is TGTGCCTGGCGCAGGGACTCTGGGGCCAACGTCCTGACTTTC. As protein: CAWRRDSGANVLTF.